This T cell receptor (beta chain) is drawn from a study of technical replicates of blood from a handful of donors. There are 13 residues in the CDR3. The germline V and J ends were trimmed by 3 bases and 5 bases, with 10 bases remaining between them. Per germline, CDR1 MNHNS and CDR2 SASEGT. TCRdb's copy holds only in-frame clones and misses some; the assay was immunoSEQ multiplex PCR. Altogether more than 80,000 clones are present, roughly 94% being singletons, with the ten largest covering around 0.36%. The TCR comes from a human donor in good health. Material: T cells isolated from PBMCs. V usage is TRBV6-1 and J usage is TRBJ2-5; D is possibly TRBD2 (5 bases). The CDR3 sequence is CASSDWERETQYF. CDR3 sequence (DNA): TGTGCCAGCAGTGACTGGGAGCGGGAGACCCAGTACTTC.